This is a list of T cell receptor beta chains from one sample in a study of shared clonotypes between healthy human individuals. Clones were read by immunoSEQ multiplex PCR, and TCRdb kept only the in-frame ones, dropping some. The profile covers about 2 million clones, with 85% to 95% appearing a single time and around 1% taken by the ten largest. The sample was naive CD8+ T cells sorted from blood. These receptors all come from a man between 18 and 35 years old in good health. Each CDR3 is given with its conserved first and last residue. D genes are given only for firm matches. Part of the rows lack a size; the others show once, few, many or a class for expanded clones.

j_call: TRBJ2-2; clone_size: -; d_call: -; v_call: TRBV27; cdr3_nt: TGTGCCAGCAGTTTACGGTCCCCGGACACCGGGGAGCTGTTTTTT; cdr3_aa: CASSLRSPDTGELFF
j_call: TRBJ1-1; clone_size: -; d_call: TRBD1; v_call: TRBV5-6; cdr3_nt: TGTGCCAGCAGGCCCCAGGGGGCTGCTGAAGCTTTCTTT; cdr3_aa: CASRPQGAAEAFF
j_call: TRBJ1-3; clone_size: -; d_call: TRBD1; v_call: TRBV13; cdr3_nt: TGTGCCAGCAGCCCTACTGGACAGGGACCCTCTGGAAACACCATATATTTT; cdr3_aa: CASSPTGQGPSGNTIYF
j_call: TRBJ2-3; clone_size: -; d_call: TRBD2; v_call: TRBV30; cdr3_nt: TGTGCCTGGAGTATTGGCGGGGGAGCAGATACGCAGTATTTT; cdr3_aa: CAWSIGGGADTQYF
j_call: TRBJ2-7; clone_size: -; d_call: TRBD2; v_call: TRBV7-9; cdr3_nt: TGTGCCAGCAGCCAACCTGCGGGACTAAGCTACGAGCAGTACTTC; cdr3_aa: CASSQPAGLSYEQYF
j_call: TRBJ2-7; clone_size: once; d_call: -; v_call: TRBV5-6; cdr3_nt: TGTGCCAGCAGTCGAACAGACAGGTTCTACGAGCAGTACTTC; cdr3_aa: CASSRTDRFYEQYF
j_call: TRBJ2-1; clone_size: -; d_call: -; v_call: TRBV9; cdr3_nt: TGTGCCAGCAGCCTCACGGGGAATGAGCAGTTCTTC; cdr3_aa: CASSLTGNEQFF
j_call: TRBJ1-3; clone_size: -; d_call: -; v_call: TRBV11-2; cdr3_nt: TGTGCCAGCAGCTCCCGAGGGGCTGGGAACACCATATATTTT; cdr3_aa: CASSSRGAGNTIYF
j_call: TRBJ1-1; clone_size: -; d_call: -; v_call: TRBV4-1; cdr3_nt: TGCGCCAGCAGCCCCCGGGGGGCGGCCACTGAAGCTTTCTTT; cdr3_aa: CASSPRGAATEAFF
j_call: TRBJ2-5; clone_size: once; d_call: TRBD2; v_call: TRBV4-3; cdr3_nt: TGCGCCAGCAGCCAAGTTAGCGGGATGGGAGAGACCCAGTACTTC; cdr3_aa: CASSQVSGMGETQYF
j_call: TRBJ2-7; clone_size: -; d_call: -; v_call: TRBV27; cdr3_nt: TGTGCCAGCAGTTTATCTACCCTCTCCTACGAGCAGTACTTC; cdr3_aa: CASSLSTLSYEQYF
j_call: TRBJ2-7; clone_size: -; d_call: -; v_call: TRBV28; cdr3_nt: TGTGCCAGCAGTTTATCTCCGCTGGGTTCCTCCTACGAGCAGTACTTC; cdr3_aa: CASSLSPLGSSYEQYF
j_call: TRBJ1-1; clone_size: -; d_call: -; v_call: TRBV5-5; cdr3_nt: TGTGCCAGCAGCCAAGAGTCGGTGGAGGGTGAAGGCACTGAAGCTTTCTTT; cdr3_aa: CASSQESVEGEGTEAFF
j_call: TRBJ2-7; clone_size: -; d_call: -; v_call: TRBV4-1; cdr3_nt: TGCGCCAGCAGCCAAATACAGGGCTCATCCTACGAGCAGTACTTC; cdr3_aa: CASSQIQGSSYEQYF
j_call: TRBJ2-7; clone_size: -; d_call: TRBD2; v_call: TRBV9; cdr3_nt: TGTGCCAGCAGCGCCGGGACTAGTCCCTACGAGCAGTACTTC; cdr3_aa: CASSAGTSPYEQYF
j_call: TRBJ1-2; clone_size: -; d_call: TRBD1; v_call: TRBV10-3; cdr3_nt: TGTGCCATCGGCGGACAGGGGACTTCTAACTATGGCTACACCTTC; cdr3_aa: CAIGGQGTSNYGYTF
j_call: TRBJ2-3; clone_size: -; d_call: TRBD2; v_call: TRBV28; cdr3_nt: TGTGCCAGCAGTTTCCTAGCGGGGGGCACAGATACGCAGTATTTT; cdr3_aa: CASSFLAGGTDTQYF
j_call: TRBJ1-1; clone_size: -; d_call: -; v_call: TRBV10-2; cdr3_nt: TGCGCCAGCAGTGACGCGGCTTTGAACACTGAAGCTTTCTTT; cdr3_aa: CASSDAALNTEAFF
j_call: TRBJ2-5; clone_size: -; d_call: -; v_call: TRBV7-3; cdr3_nt: TGTGCCAGCAGCTTGACGGAGAGGGGGACCCAGTACTTC; cdr3_aa: CASSLTERGTQYF
j_call: TRBJ2-1; clone_size: -; d_call: TRBD2; v_call: TRBV6-5; cdr3_nt: TGTGCCAGCAGTTACTCGCAACTAGCGGACGAGCAGTTCTTC; cdr3_aa: CASSYSQLADEQFF
j_call: TRBJ1-1; clone_size: -; d_call: TRBD1; v_call: TRBV7-9; cdr3_nt: TGTGCCAGCAGCTCAGACAGGGGGAGGGCATACACTGAAGCTTTCTTT; cdr3_aa: CASSSDRGRAYTEAFF
j_call: TRBJ2-7; clone_size: -; d_call: -; v_call: TRBV7-2; cdr3_nt: TGTGCCAGCAGCTCTCCGGGGACCTCCTACGAGCAGTACTTC; cdr3_aa: CASSSPGTSYEQYF
j_call: TRBJ1-1; clone_size: -; d_call: TRBD1; v_call: TRBV28; cdr3_nt: TGTGCCAGCAGCTTACCGGGGACAGGGCTCGGCCTCTTCTTT; cdr3_aa: CASSLPGTGLGLFF
j_call: TRBJ2-7; clone_size: -; d_call: -; v_call: TRBV11-2; cdr3_nt: TGTGCCAGCAGCGGGATGACTAGGACCTACGAGCAGTACTTC; cdr3_aa: CASSGMTRTYEQYF
j_call: TRBJ2-5; clone_size: -; d_call: -; v_call: TRBV25-1; cdr3_nt: TGTGCCAGCACCCCGTTTACAGGTCTCCAAGAGACCCAGTACTTC; cdr3_aa: CASTPFTGLQETQYF
j_call: TRBJ2-2; clone_size: -; d_call: -; v_call: TRBV7-2; cdr3_nt: TGTGCCAGCAGCTTAGTGGGCGGGGAGCTGTTTTTT; cdr3_aa: CASSLVGGELFF
j_call: TRBJ2-7; clone_size: once; d_call: -; v_call: TRBV27; cdr3_nt: TGTGCCAGCAGTTTGGCGGACAGAACCTACGAGCAGTACTTC; cdr3_aa: CASSLADRTYEQYF
j_call: TRBJ2-7; clone_size: -; d_call: -; v_call: TRBV7-9; cdr3_nt: TGTGCCCTCTCTTCCGGGACAATCGCCTACGAGCAGTACTTC; cdr3_aa: CALSSGTIAYEQYF
j_call: TRBJ2-7; clone_size: -; d_call: TRBD1; v_call: TRBV28; cdr3_nt: TGTGCCACCAAAACCGGGACAGGGGCCGAGCAGTACTTC; cdr3_aa: CATKTGTGAEQYF
j_call: TRBJ2-1; clone_size: -; d_call: -; v_call: TRBV10-3; cdr3_nt: TGTGCCATCAGTGAGCCTAATAATGAGCAGTTCTTC; cdr3_aa: CAISEPNNEQFF
j_call: TRBJ2-3; clone_size: -; d_call: -; v_call: TRBV5-4; cdr3_nt: TGTGCCAGCAGCTTGTCGGGGACTAGCACAGATACGCAGTATTTT; cdr3_aa: CASSLSGTSTDTQYF
j_call: TRBJ2-7; clone_size: -; d_call: TRBD2; v_call: TRBV6-4; cdr3_nt: TGTGCCAGCAGTGACTTTAAATTGGGTCCCGGGACTAGGAGTAGGCCTACCTACGAGCAGTACTTC; cdr3_aa: CASSDFKLGPGTRSRPTYEQYF
j_call: TRBJ1-1; clone_size: -; d_call: -; v_call: TRBV13; cdr3_nt: TGTGCCAGCAGCTTGGTGGGGATGAACACTGAAGCTTTCTTT; cdr3_aa: CASSLVGMNTEAFF
j_call: TRBJ2-7; clone_size: -; d_call: TRBD1; v_call: TRBV6-6; cdr3_nt: TGTGCCAGCACTCTATCTGGGACAGGATCTTACGAGCAGTACTTC; cdr3_aa: CASTLSGTGSYEQYF
j_call: TRBJ1-2; clone_size: -; d_call: TRBD1; v_call: TRBV27; cdr3_nt: TGTGCCAGCAGTTTCGACAGGGGGGGTGTCAACTATGGCTACACCTTC; cdr3_aa: CASSFDRGGVNYGYTF
j_call: TRBJ2-1; clone_size: -; d_call: TRBD2; v_call: TRBV2; cdr3_nt: TGTGCCAGCAGTGGGACTAGTGCTTTCAATGAGCAGTTCTTC; cdr3_aa: CASSGTSAFNEQFF
j_call: TRBJ1-2; clone_size: -; d_call: -; v_call: TRBV28; cdr3_nt: TGTGCCAGCAGTCAGGGTTCAGGCGGCTACACCTTC; cdr3_aa: CASSQGSGGYTF
j_call: TRBJ2-3; clone_size: -; d_call: -; v_call: TRBV11-2; cdr3_nt: TGTGCCAGCAGCTTAACCAGCGGTAGCACAGATACGCAGTATTTT; cdr3_aa: CASSLTSGSTDTQYF
j_call: TRBJ2-7; clone_size: -; d_call: -; v_call: TRBV27; cdr3_nt: TGTGCCAGCAGCTTACAGAAACCCTCCTACGAGCAGTACTTC; cdr3_aa: CASSLQKPSYEQYF
j_call: TRBJ2-1; clone_size: -; d_call: TRBD2; v_call: TRBV10-3; cdr3_nt: TGTGCCATCAGTGAGTCTGAGGCTAGCGGGGATAACAATGAGCAGTTCTTC; cdr3_aa: CAISESEASGDNNEQFF
j_call: TRBJ2-7; clone_size: -; d_call: TRBD2; v_call: TRBV4-1; cdr3_nt: TGCGCCAGCAGCCACCCAGAGAAACAGATAAGCGGGAGTGGCGCATACGAGCAGTACTTC; cdr3_aa: CASSHPEKQISGSGAYEQYF
j_call: TRBJ2-3; clone_size: -; d_call: TRBD2; v_call: TRBV11-2; cdr3_nt: TGTGCCAGCAGCCCATTCTTGTCGGGACTAGCGGGGGATGTTACGCAGTATTTT; cdr3_aa: CASSPFLSGLAGDVTQYF
j_call: TRBJ2-1; clone_size: -; d_call: -; v_call: TRBV13; cdr3_nt: TGTGCCAGCAGCTCGGCAAGCGCGGGCCCCTCCTACAATGAGCAGTTCTTC; cdr3_aa: CASSSASAGPSYNEQFF
j_call: TRBJ1-6; clone_size: -; d_call: TRBD1; v_call: TRBV5-6; cdr3_nt: TGTGCCAGCAGCTACCCCCCGGGACAGGAGTATTCACCCCTCCACTTT; cdr3_aa: CASSYPPGQEYSPLHF
j_call: TRBJ2-5; clone_size: -; d_call: TRBD1; v_call: TRBV7-9; cdr3_nt: TGTGCCAGCAGTTACTTCAGGGGGCTACAACAAGAGACCCAGTACTTC; cdr3_aa: CASSYFRGLQQETQYF
j_call: TRBJ2-7; clone_size: few; d_call: TRBD1; v_call: TRBV7-9; cdr3_nt: TGTGCCAGCAGCTTAGGGGGACAGGGGGCCTACGAGCAGTACTTC; cdr3_aa: CASSLGGQGAYEQYF
j_call: TRBJ2-1; clone_size: -; d_call: -; v_call: TRBV27; cdr3_nt: TGTGCCAGCAGCATGAGGGGGGGGGCCAATGAGCAGTTCTTC; cdr3_aa: CASSMRGGANEQFF
j_call: TRBJ2-3; clone_size: -; d_call: -; v_call: TRBV10-3; cdr3_nt: TGTGCCATCAGTACAGGGACTTCCTCTAGCACAGATACGCAGTATTTT; cdr3_aa: CAISTGTSSSTDTQYF
j_call: TRBJ2-7; clone_size: once; d_call: -; v_call: TRBV5-1; cdr3_nt: TGCGCCAGCAGCCCCGGACCGCGAGGTCTGTACTTC; cdr3_aa: CASSPGPRGLYF
j_call: TRBJ1-1; clone_size: -; d_call: -; v_call: TRBV28; cdr3_nt: TGTGCCAGCAGCCTTGACAGTCTGAACACTGAAGCTTTCTTT; cdr3_aa: CASSLDSLNTEAFF
j_call: TRBJ1-5; clone_size: -; d_call: TRBD1; v_call: TRBV4-3; cdr3_nt: TGCGCCAGCAGCCAAATCACAGGGGCCGGGCAGCCCCAGCATTTT; cdr3_aa: CASSQITGAGQPQHF
j_call: TRBJ2-5; clone_size: -; d_call: -; v_call: TRBV2; cdr3_nt: TGTGCCGGCCGGGGGCTCTCGGAGACCCAGTACTTC; cdr3_aa: CAGRGLSETQYF
j_call: TRBJ2-7; clone_size: -; d_call: TRBD1; v_call: TRBV6-5; cdr3_nt: TGTGCCAGCAGTTACGGACAGGGAGCCTACGAGCAGTACTTC; cdr3_aa: CASSYGQGAYEQYF
j_call: TRBJ2-5; clone_size: -; d_call: -; v_call: TRBV13; cdr3_nt: TGTGCCAGCAGCTTACGAGTGGAAGAGACCCAGTACTTC; cdr3_aa: CASSLRVEETQYF
j_call: TRBJ1-5; clone_size: -; d_call: -; v_call: TRBV27; cdr3_nt: TGTGCCAGCAGTCCCTGGGTCAATCAGCCCCAGCATTTT; cdr3_aa: CASSPWVNQPQHF
j_call: TRBJ1-6; clone_size: -; d_call: -; v_call: TRBV4-1; cdr3_nt: TGCGCCAGCAGCCAAGTGTTCAGCCGTAATTCACCCCTCCACTTT; cdr3_aa: CASSQVFSRNSPLHF
j_call: TRBJ2-7; clone_size: -; d_call: -; v_call: TRBV6-5; cdr3_nt: TGTGCCAGCAGTTACTCGGATAAGGGCTACGAGCAGTACTTC; cdr3_aa: CASSYSDKGYEQYF
j_call: TRBJ1-2; clone_size: -; d_call: -; v_call: TRBV28; cdr3_nt: TGTGCCAGCAGCGGGGTTGATGGCTACACCTTC; cdr3_aa: CASSGVDGYTF
j_call: TRBJ1-2; clone_size: -; d_call: -; v_call: TRBV10-3; cdr3_nt: TGTGCCATCTTCTCTTTAGGGGCTAACTATGGCTACACCTTC; cdr3_aa: CAIFSLGANYGYTF